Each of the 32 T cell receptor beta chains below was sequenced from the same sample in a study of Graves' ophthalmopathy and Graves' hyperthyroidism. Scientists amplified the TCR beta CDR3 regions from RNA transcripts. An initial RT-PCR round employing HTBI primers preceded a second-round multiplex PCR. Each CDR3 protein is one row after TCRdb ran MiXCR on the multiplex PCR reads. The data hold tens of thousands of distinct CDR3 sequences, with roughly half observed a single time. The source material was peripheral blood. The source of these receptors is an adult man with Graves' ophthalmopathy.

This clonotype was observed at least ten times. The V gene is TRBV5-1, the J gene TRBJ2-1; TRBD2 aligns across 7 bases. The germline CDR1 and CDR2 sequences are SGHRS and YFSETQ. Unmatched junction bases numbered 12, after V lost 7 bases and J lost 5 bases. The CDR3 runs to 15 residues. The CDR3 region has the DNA TGCGCCAGCCGTTTCATCCGGGGGGATAACAATGAGCAGTTCTTC. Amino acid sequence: CASRFIRGDNNEQFF.

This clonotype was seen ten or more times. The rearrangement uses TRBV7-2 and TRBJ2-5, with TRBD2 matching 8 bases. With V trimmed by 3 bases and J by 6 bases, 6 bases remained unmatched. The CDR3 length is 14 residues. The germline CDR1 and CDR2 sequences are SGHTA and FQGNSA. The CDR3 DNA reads TGTGCCAGCAGCTTGGTAGCGGGGTCGCAGACCCAGTACTTC. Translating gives CASSLVAGSQTQYF.

In DNA form, the CDR3 reads TGTGCCAGCAGTGAATTTGGGACAGGAGAGGTAAAACTGTTTTTT. It is translated as CASSEFGTGEVKLFF. This sequence joins TRBV25-1 and TRBJ1-4; 8 nucleotides agree with TRBD1. This CDR3 is built from 15 residues. Germline CDR1 and CDR2: MGHDK and SYGVNS. V dropped 1 base and J dropped 10; count of bases not matched to a gene: 8.

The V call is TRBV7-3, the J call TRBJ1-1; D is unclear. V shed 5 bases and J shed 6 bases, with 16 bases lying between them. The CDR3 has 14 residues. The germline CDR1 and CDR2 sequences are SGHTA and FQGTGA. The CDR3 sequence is CASSRRGRRAEAFF. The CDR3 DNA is TGTGCCAGCAGCAGACGGGGAAGGCGGGCTGAAGCTTTCTTT.

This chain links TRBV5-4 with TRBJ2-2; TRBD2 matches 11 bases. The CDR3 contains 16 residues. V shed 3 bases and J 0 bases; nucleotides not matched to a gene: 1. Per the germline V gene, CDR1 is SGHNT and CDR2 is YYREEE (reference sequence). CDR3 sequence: CASSWGLAANTGELFF. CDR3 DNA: TGTGCCAGCAGCTGGGGACTAGCGGCGAACACCGGGGAGCTGTTTTTT.

The CDR3 DNA reads TGCAGCGGGGGACTAGCGGGAGTCAACAATGAGCAGTTCTTC. Translation: CSGGLAGVNNEQFF. This chain connects TRBV29-1 to TRBJ2-1, with TRBD2 identical over 14 bases. Germline CDR1 is SQVTM and CDR2 is ANQGSEA. V dropped 7 bases and J dropped 5; count of bases not matched to a gene: 4. CDR3 length: 14 residues.

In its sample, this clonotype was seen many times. This CDR3 is CATSSGRGGTGELFF. The CDR3 coding sequence is TGTGCCACCAGTAGCGGGAGAGGTGGCACCGGGGAGCTGTTTTTT. This chain links TRBV24-1 with TRBJ2-2; 8 bases match TRBD2. This CDR3 spans 15 amino acids. With 6 bases clipped from V and 4 bases from J, the junction kept 6 bases outside the gene matches. CDR1 KGHDR and CDR2 SFDVKD come from the germline V gene.

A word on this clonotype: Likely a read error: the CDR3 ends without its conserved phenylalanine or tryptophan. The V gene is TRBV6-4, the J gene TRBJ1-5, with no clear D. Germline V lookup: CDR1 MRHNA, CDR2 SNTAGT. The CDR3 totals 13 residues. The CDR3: CTSSEEANQPQHS. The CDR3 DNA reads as TGTACCAGCAGTGAGGAGGCCAATCAGCCCCAGCATTCT.

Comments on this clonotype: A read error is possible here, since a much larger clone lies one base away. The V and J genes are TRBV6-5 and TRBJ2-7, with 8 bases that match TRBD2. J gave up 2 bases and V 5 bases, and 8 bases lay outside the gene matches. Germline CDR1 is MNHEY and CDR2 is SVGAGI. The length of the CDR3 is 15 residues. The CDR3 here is CASSEQRGHAYEQYV. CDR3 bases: TGTGCCAGCAGTGAACAGCGGGGGCACGCCTACGAGCAGTACGTC.

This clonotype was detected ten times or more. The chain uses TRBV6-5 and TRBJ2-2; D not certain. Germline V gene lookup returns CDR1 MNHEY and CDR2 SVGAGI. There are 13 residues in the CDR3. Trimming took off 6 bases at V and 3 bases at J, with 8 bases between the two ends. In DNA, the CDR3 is TGTGCCAGCAGCTTGGGATACACCGGGGAGCTGTTTTTT. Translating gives CASSLGYTGELFF.

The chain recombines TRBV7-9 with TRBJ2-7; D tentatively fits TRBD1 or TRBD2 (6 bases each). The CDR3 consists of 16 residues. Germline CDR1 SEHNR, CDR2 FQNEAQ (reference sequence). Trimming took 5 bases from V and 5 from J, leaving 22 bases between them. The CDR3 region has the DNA TGTGCCAGCAGCCGTCCCCTGGGACTGGGGGGCCACGAGCAGTACGTC. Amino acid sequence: CASSRPLGLGGHEQYV.

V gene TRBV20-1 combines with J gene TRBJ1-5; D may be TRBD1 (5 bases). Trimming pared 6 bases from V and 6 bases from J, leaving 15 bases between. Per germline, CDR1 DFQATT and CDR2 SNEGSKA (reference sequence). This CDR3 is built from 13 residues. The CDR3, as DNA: TGCAGTGCCCGACTGGGGGGGAGTCAGCCCCAGCATTTT. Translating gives CSARLGGSQPQHF.

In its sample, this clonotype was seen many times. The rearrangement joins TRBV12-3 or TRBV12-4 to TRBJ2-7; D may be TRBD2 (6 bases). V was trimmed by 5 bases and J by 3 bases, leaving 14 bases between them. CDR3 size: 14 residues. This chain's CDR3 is CASSTRDVRYEQYF. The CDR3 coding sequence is TGTGCCAGCAGTACGCGGGACGTTCGCTACGAGCAGTACTTC.

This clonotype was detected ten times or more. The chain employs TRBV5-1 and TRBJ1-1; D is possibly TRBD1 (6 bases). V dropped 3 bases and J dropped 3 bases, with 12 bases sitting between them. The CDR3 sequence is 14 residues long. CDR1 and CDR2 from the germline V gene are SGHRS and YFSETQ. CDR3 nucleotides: TGCGCCAGCAGCTCAACAGGGACGGACACTGAAGCTTTCTTT. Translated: CASSSTGTDTEAFF.

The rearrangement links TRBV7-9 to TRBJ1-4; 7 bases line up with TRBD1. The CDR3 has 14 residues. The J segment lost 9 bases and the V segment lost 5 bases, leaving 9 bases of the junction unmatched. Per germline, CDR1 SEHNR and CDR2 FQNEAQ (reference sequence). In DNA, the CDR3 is TGTGCCAGCAGCCCCGTAGGGGGCGGGAAAAAACTGTTTTTT. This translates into CASSPVGGGKKLFF.

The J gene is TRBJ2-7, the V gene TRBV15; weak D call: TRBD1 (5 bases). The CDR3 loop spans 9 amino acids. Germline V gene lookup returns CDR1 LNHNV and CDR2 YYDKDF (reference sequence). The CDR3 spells CASSSGANV. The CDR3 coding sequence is TGTGCCAGCAGTTCTGGGGCCAACGTC.

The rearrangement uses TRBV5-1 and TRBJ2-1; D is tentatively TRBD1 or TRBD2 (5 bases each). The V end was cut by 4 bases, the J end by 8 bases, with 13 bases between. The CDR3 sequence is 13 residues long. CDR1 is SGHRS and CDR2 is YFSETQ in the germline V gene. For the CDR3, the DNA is TGCGCCAGCAGCATGGCCGGGGCCGATGAGCAGTTCTTC. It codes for CASSMAGADEQFF.

DNA for the CDR3: TGCAGTGCCCGCCCCTTACTAGCGGGGGGAACCGGGGAGCTGTTTTTT. It codes for CSARPLLAGGTGELFF. The chain combines TRBV20-1 with TRBJ2-2; 12 positions match TRBD2. The CDR3 consists of 16 residues. Germline CDR1 is DFQATT and CDR2 is SNEGSKA (reference sequence). The trim removed 6 bases at V and 5 bases at J, leaving 10 bases unmatched.

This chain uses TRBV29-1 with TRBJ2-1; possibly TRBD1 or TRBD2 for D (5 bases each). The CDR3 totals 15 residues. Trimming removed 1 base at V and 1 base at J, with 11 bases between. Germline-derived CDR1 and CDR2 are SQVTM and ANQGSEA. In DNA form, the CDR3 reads TGCAGCGTTGAAGTACGGGGACGATCCTACAATGAGCAGTTCTTC. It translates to CSVEVRGRSYNEQFF.

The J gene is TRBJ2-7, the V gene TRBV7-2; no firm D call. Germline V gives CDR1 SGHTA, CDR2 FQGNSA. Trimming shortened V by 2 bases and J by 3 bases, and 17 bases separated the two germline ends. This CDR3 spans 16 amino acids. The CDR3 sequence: CASSLLAQQRSYEQYV. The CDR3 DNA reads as TGTGCCAGCAGCTTACTTGCCCAACAGAGGAGCTACGAGCAGTACGTC.

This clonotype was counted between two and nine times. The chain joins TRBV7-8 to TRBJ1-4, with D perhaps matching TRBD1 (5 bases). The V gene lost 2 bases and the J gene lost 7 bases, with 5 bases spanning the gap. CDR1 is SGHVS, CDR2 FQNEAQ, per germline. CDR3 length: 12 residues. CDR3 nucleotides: TGTGCCAGCAGCTTACAGGGTGAAAAACTGTTTTTT. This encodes CASSLQGEKLFF.

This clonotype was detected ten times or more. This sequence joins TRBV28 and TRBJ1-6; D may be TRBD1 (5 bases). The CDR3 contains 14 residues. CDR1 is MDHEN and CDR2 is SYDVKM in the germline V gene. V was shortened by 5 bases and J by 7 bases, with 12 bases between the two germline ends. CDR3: CASSMGGRNSPLHF. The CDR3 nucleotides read TGTGCCAGCAGTATGGGGGGGAGGAATTCACCCCTCCACTTT. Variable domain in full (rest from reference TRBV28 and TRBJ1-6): DVKVTQSSRYLVKRTGEKVFLECVQDMDHENMFWYRQDPGLGLRLIYFSYDVKMKEKGDIPEGYSVSREKKERFSLILESASTNQTSMYLCASSMGGRNSPLHFGNGTRLTVT.

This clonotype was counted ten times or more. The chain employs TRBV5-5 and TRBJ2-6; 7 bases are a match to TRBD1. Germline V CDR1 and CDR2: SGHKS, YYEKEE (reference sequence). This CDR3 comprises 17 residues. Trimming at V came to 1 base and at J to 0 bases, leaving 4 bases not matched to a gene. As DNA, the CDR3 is TGTGCCAGCAGCTTGTTACAGGGGTACTCTGGGGCCAACGTCCTGACTTTC. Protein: CASSLLQGYSGANVLTF. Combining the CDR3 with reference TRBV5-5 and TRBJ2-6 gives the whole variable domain DAGVTQSPTHLIKTRGQQVTLRCSPISGHKSVSWYQQVLGQGPQFIFQYYEKEERGRGNFPDRFSARQFPNYSSELNVNALLLGDSALYLCASSLLQGYSGANVLTFGAGSRLTVL.

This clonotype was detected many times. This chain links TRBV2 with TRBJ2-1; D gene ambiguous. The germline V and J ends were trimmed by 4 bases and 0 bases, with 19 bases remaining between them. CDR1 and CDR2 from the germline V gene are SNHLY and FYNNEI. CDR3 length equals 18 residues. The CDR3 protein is CASSGWVGTISSYNEQFF. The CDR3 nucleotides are TGTGCCAGCAGTGGCTGGGTGGGTACCATCAGCTCCTACAATGAGCAGTTCTTC.

The CDR3 spells CASSLAGRGHDEQYF. CDR3 sequence (DNA): TGTGCCAGCAGCTTAGCAGGCAGGGGGCACGACGAGCAGTACTTC. This chain uses TRBV7-6 with TRBJ2-7; TRBD1 matches at 8 bases. After removal of 0 bases from V and 5 bases from J, the junction contained 6 bases not matched to a gene. The CDR3 consists of 15 residues. Germline V lookup: CDR1 SGHVS, CDR2 FNYEAQ.

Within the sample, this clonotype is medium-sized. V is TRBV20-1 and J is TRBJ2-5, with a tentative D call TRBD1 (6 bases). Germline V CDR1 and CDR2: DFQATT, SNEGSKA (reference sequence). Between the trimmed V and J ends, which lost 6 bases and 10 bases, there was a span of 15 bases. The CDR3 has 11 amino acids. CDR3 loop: CSARNRADQYF. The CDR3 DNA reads TGCAGTGCGAGAAACAGGGCTGACCAGTACTTC.

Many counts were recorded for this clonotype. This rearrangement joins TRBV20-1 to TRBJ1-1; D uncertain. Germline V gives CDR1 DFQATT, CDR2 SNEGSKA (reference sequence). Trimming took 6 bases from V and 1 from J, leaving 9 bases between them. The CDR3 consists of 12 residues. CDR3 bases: TGCAGTGCCGGAGCGTGGAACACTGAAGCTTTCTTT. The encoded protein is CSAGAWNTEAFF.

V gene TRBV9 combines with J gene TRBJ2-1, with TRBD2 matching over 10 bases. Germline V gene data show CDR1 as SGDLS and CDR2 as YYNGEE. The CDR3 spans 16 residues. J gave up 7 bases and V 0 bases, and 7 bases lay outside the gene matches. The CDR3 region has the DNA TGTGCCAGCAGCGTAGGGGGTAGCGGGGGGCAGAATGAGCAGTTCTTC. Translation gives CASSVGGSGGQNEQFF.

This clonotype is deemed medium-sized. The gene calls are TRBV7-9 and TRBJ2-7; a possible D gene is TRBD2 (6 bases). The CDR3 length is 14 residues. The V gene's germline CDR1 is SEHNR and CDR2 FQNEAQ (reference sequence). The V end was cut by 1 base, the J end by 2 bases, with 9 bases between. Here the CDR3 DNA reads TGTGCCAGCAGCTTAGGCGGGGCAGCCTACGAGCAGTACGTC. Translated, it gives CASSLGGAAYEQYV.

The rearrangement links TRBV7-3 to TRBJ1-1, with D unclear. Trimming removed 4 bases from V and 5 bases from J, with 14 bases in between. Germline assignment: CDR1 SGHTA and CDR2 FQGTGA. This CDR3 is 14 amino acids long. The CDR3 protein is CASSSGVIVTEAFF. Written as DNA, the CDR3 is TGTGCCAGCAGCTCCGGTGTGATAGTTACTGAAGCTTTCTTT.

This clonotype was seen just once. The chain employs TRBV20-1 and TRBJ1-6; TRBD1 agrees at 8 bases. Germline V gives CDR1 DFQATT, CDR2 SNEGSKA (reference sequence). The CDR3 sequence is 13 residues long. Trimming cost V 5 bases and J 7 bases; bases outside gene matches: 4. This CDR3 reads CSAGRTGNSPLHF. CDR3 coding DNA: TGCAGTGCTGGGAGGACAGGGAATTCACCCCTCCACTTT.

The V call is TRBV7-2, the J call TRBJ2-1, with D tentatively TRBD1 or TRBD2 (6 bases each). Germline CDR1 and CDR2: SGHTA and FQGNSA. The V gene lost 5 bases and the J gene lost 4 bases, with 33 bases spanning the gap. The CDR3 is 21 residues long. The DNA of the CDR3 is TGTGCCAGCAGCCCGAGGAGGAGGACAGCAATACTAGCCAAAGGTTACAATGAGCAGTTCTTC. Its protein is CASSPRRRTAILAKGYNEQFF.